The 21 T cell receptor beta chains listed next were all sequenced from one sample in a study of CD8+ T cells in alopecia areata. After isolation, RNA underwent reverse transcription to generate cDNA as the sequencing template. Sequencing used immunoSEQ multiplex PCR; TCRdb keeps in-frame clones, though not all of them. The data hold under 250,000 clones, with under 70% observed a single time. This sample's treatment: oral pan-JAK inhibitor, 5-10 mg twice daily. The sample here was CD4+ T cells sorted from blood, taken around week 44, from a patient treated with tofacitinib. The receptors shown here come from a human donor with alopecia areata.

The rearrangement uses TRBV10-3 and TRBJ2-3; 7 bases are a match to TRBD2. This CDR3 region has 17 residues. J was trimmed by 2 bases and V by 1 base; bases with no gene match: 9. Germline V gene sequence: CDR1 ENHRY, CDR2 SYGVKD. CDR3 amino acids: CAISEFGTTVVTDTQYF. The DNA of the CDR3 is TGTGCCATCAGTGAGTTTGGGACTACGGTTGTCACAGATACGCAGTATTTT.

To note about this clone: One end of the junction is discordant with germline, which a read error may explain. The chain couples TRBV6-5 to TRBJ2-5; D may be TRBD1 or TRBD2 (5 bases each). Germline lookup yields CDR1 MNHEY and CDR2 SVGAGI. This CDR3 is 13 amino acids long. CDR3 DNA: TGTGCCACCAGTCCCACTTGGGGGGAGACCCAGTACTTC. It encodes CATSPTWGETQYF.

In this sample, this clone turned up a few times. The genes are TRBV29-1 and TRBJ2-6, with unresolved D. The CDR3 extends over 12 amino acids. V was shortened by 2 bases and J by 4 bases, with 3 bases between the two germline ends. Germline lookup yields CDR1 SQVTM and CDR2 ANQGSEA. CDR3 region: CSVELGANVLTF. In nucleotides, the CDR3 is TGCAGCGTTGAACTGGGGGCCAACGTCCTGACTTTC.

The chain combines TRBV12-5 with TRBJ2-2, with D possibly being TRBD1 (6 bases). Per the germline V gene, CDR1 is LGHNT and CDR2 is FRNRAP. The CDR3 runs to 16 residues. V was clipped by 1 base and J by 1 base, with 10 bases between them. CDR3 bases: TGTGCTAGTGGTTTGGGCAGGGGCGAGAACACCGGGGAGCTGTTTTTT. Encoded protein: CASGLGRGENTGELFF.

This CDR3 is CAWSVVRLATGSGANVLTF. CDR3 sequence (DNA): TGTGCCTGGAGTGTAGTCAGGCTAGCTACCGGCTCTGGGGCCAACGTCCTGACTTTC. The V gene is TRBV30, the J gene TRBJ2-6, with a tentative D call TRBD2 (5 bases). CDR3 length: 19 amino acids. Trimming shortened V by 0 bases and J by 0 bases, and 18 bases separated the two germline ends. Germline V gene data show CDR1 as GTSNPN and CDR2 as SVGIG (reference sequence).

This chain uses TRBV4-3 with TRBJ2-1; D is tentatively TRBD1 or TRBD2 (6 bases each). The CDR3 contains 15 residues. Deletions cut 4 bases from V and 8 bases from J, with 18 bases between. The V gene's germline CDR1 is LGHNA and CDR2 YSLEER. CDR3 residues: CASSLEGGHLHEQFF. The CDR3 nucleotides are TGCGCCAGCAGCCTCGAGGGGGGACACCTCCATGAGCAGTTCTTC.

The table lists this clone with a few counts. The sample holds other DNA sequences that translate to the same CDR3. The rearrangement links TRBV7-2 to TRBJ1-5; 7 bases fit TRBD1. Germline lookup yields CDR1 SGHTA and CDR2 FQGNSA. This CDR3 is 13 amino acids long. V lost 4 bases to trimming and J lost 5 bases; unmatched junction nucleotides: 2. The CDR3 bases are TGTGCCAGCAGCTACAGGGGAGATCAGCCCCAGCATTTT. Translating gives CASSYRGDQPQHF. The whole variable domain, filled in from reference TRBV7-2 and TRBJ1-5, reads GAGVSQSPSNKVTEKGKDVELRCDPISGHTALYWYRQSLGQGLEFLIYFQGNSAPDKSGLPSDRFSAERTGGSVSTLTIQRTQQEDSAVYLCASSYRGDQPQHFGDGTRLSIL.

This clone showed up just once. The chain employs TRBV6-6 and TRBJ2-1; 14 nucleotides line up with TRBD2. J gave up 9 bases and V 10 bases, and 5 bases lay outside the gene matches. CDR1 MNHNY and CDR2 SVGAGI come from the germline V gene (reference sequence). The length of the CDR3 is 13 residues. The CDR3 coding sequence is TGTGCCACACTGACTAGCGGGGGGGGTGAGCAGTTCTTC. This codes for CATLTSGGGEQFF.

J is TRBJ2-5 and V is TRBV29-1; D not certain. Germline CDR1 reads SQVTM; CDR2 reads ANQGSEA. Trimming left V 4 bases short and J 3 bases short, with 9 bases between. The CDR3 has 12 residues. CDR3 region: CSVGPLEETQYF. DNA for the CDR3: TGCAGCGTTGGCCCTCTGGAAGAGACCCAGTACTTC.

The V call is TRBV30, the J call TRBJ1-4; D is unresolved. Deletions cut 1 base from V and 4 bases from J, with 13 bases between. Germline V gives CDR1 GTSNPN, CDR2 SVGIG (reference sequence). The CDR3 spans 15 residues. The CDR3 is CAWSAHSSGNEKLFF. CDR3 nucleotide sequence: TGTGCCTGGAGTGCCCACTCGTCTGGTAATGAAAAACTGTTTTTT.

The V call is TRBV6-5, the J call TRBJ2-7; TRBD1 is a possible D gene (5 bases). The CDR3 is made up of 15 amino acids. V shed 5 bases and J shed 2 bases, with 16 bases lying between them. Per the germline V gene, CDR1 is MNHEY and CDR2 is SVGAGI. CDR3 residues: CASSPPRAHAYEQYF. For the CDR3, the DNA is TGTGCCAGCAGTCCCCCCAGGGCTCATGCCTACGAGCAGTACTTC.

V gene TRBV30 combines with J gene TRBJ1-2, with 9 bases lining up with TRBD1. Germline V lookup: CDR1 GTSNPN, CDR2 SVGIG (reference sequence). The V segment lost 2 bases and the J segment 4 bases; nucleotides outside the gene matches: 8. The CDR3 totals 15 residues. CDR3: CAWSHAGTGTYGYTF. The CDR3 bases are TGTGCCTGGAGTCATGCCGGGACAGGGACCTATGGCTACACCTTC.

The rearrangement uses TRBV29-1 and TRBJ2-3, with 10 bases identical to TRBD1. Germline values: CDR1 SQVTM, CDR2 ANQGSEA. The junction had 7 bases not matched to a gene; V was cut back by 6 bases and J by 4 bases. This CDR3 is built from 14 residues. This CDR3 is CSVAAGTGADTQYF. The CDR3 coding sequence is TGCAGCGTAGCCGCCGGGACAGGGGCAGATACGCAGTATTTT.

The chain joins TRBV4-3 to TRBJ1-2; D gene unclear. Trimming cost V 1 base and J 3 bases, with 12 bases left between them. The germline CDR1 and CDR2 sequences are LGHNA and YSLEER. This CDR3 has 15 amino acids. The CDR3 nucleotides are TGCGCCAGCAGCCAAGTAGGTGCCAATCACTATGGCTACACCTTC. Translated: CASSQVGANHYGYTF.

This clone came up a few times. The rearrangement uses TRBV29-1 and TRBJ2-7, with TRBD2 as a possible D gene (5 bases). CDR1 is SQVTM, CDR2 ANQGSEA, per germline. The CDR3 has 15 amino acids. The ends were cut back, 4 bases at V and 4 bases at J, with 20 bases in the middle. The CDR3 loop is CSVGLGRGFLYEQYF. Written as DNA, the CDR3 is TGCAGCGTTGGCCTCGGCCGGGGATTCCTTTACGAGCAGTACTTC.

This clone was recorded a few times. The rearrangement uses TRBV28 and TRBJ2-5; D remains ambiguous. Trimming pared 3 bases from V and 4 bases from J, leaving 3 bases between. CDR3 length equals 11 residues. Germline CDR1 and CDR2: MDHEN and SYDVKM. The CDR3 bases are TGTGCCAGCAGTTTCGGAGAGACCCAGTACTTC. This sequence encodes CASSFGETQYF.

CDR3 region: CAWIERGTEAFF. The CDR3 nucleotides read TGTGCCTGGATTGAAAGGGGTACTGAAGCTTTCTTT. This chain links TRBV30 with TRBJ1-1, with a possible D match to TRBD1 (5 bases). CDR3 size: 12 residues. Trimming stripped 4 bases from V and 5 bases from J, with 11 bases between. Germline V gene sequence: CDR1 GTSNPN, CDR2 SVGIG (reference sequence). The whole variable domain, remainder taken from reference TRBV30 and TRBJ1-1, is SQTIHQWPATLVQPVGSPLSLECTVEGTSNPNLYWYRQAAGRGLQLLFYSVGIGQISSEVPQNLSASRPQDRQFILSSKKLLLSDSGFYLCAWIERGTEAFFGQGTRLTVV.

In its sample, this clone was seen once. This chain connects TRBV19 to TRBJ2-5; 11 positions agree with TRBD1. The CDR3 totals 15 residues. In germline, CDR1 is LNHDA, CDR2 SQIVND (reference sequence). Trimming took 5 bases from V and 5 from J; bases not matched to a gene: 7. The CDR3, as DNA: TGTGCCAGTAGTCTCCGGACAGGGGGCATTGAGACCCAGTACTTC. It specifies CASSLRTGGIETQYF.

The rearrangement links TRBV30 to TRBJ1-1; 11 bases map to TRBD1. Germline V gene sequence: CDR1 GTSNPN, CDR2 SVGIG (reference sequence). CDR3 size: 13 residues. J was trimmed by 5 bases and V by 3 bases; bases with no gene match: 2. CDR3 amino acids: CAWSGQGATEAFF. The CDR3 DNA reads TGTGCCTGGAGCGGACAGGGGGCGACTGAAGCTTTCTTT.

This chain joins TRBV28 and TRBJ2-7; D is perhaps TRBD1 (6 bases). The CDR3 spans 14 residues. Germline CDR1 and CDR2: MDHEN and SYDVKM. V lost 5 bases to trimming and J lost 3 bases, with 14 bases between them. The CDR3: CASSAPGQDYEQYF. The CDR3 DNA reads as TGTGCCAGCAGTGCTCCGGGACAAGACTACGAGCAGTACTTC.

The rearrangement links TRBV30 to TRBJ1-1; D ambiguous. CDR3 length: 13 residues. In germline, CDR1 is GTSNPN, CDR2 SVGIG (reference sequence). V was shortened by 2 bases and J by 1 base, with 8 bases between the two germline ends. Here the CDR3 DNA reads TGTGCCTGGAGTATGGCGGGGAACACTGAAGCTTTCTTT. It yields the protein CAWSMAGNTEAFF.